Presented here are 30 T cell receptor beta chains from one specimen sequenced in a study of CD8+CD57+ T cells in acquired aplastic anemia. Using genomic DNA as the template, TCR beta VDJ and CDR3 profiling was carried out. MiXCR, run by TCRdb on the reads, gives a single entry per CDR3 protein. The sample lists fewer than 200,000 distinct CDR3 sequences; roughly 40% were seen once. Sequencing was done on a sample of sorted CD4+, CD8+, or CD8+CD57+ T cells (not recorded which) from PBMCs. All receptors derive from a human donor in good health.

This clonotype was found many times. The CDR3 spells CASRVSANEKLFF. The CDR3 nucleotides read TGTGCCAGCAGGGTTTCGGCTAATGAAAAACTGTTTTTT. The chain employs TRBV12-3 or TRBV12-4 and TRBJ1-4; no definite D call. V lost 6 bases and J lost 3, with 8 bases in between. The CDR3 has 13 amino acids.

This chain connects TRBV7-3 to TRBJ2-7; the D gene is possibly TRBD2 (6 bases). The CDR3 is 12 amino acids. With 6 bases removed from V and 6 bases from J, the gap between germline ends came to 12 bases. Per the germline V gene, CDR1 is SGHTA and CDR2 is FQGTGA. In DNA form, the CDR3 reads TGTGCCAGCAGTGTCTGGCGGGGCGAGCAGTACTTC. Translation gives CASSVWRGEQYF.

The chain uses TRBV2 and TRBJ1-5, with 8 bases matching TRBD1. The V segment lost 7 bases and the J segment 5 bases; nucleotides outside the gene matches: 10. Germline V gives CDR1 SNHLY, CDR2 FYNNEI. This CDR3 region has 15 residues. CDR3 DNA: TGTGCCAGCAAGACGGACAGGGCCTCCCATCAGCCCCAGCATTTT. This gives the protein CASKTDRASHQPQHF.

As regards this clonotype: The CDR3 does not end in the conserved phenylalanine or tryptophan, so this is likely a read error. The chain's CDR3 is CASSHPAGRSSYNSPLHS. In DNA, the CDR3 is TGCGCCAGCAGTCATCCGGCAGGACGAAGCTCCTATAATTCACCCCTCCACTCT. The chain employs TRBV27 and TRBJ1-6; D gene unclear. Germline-derived CDR1 and CDR2 are MNHEY and SMNVEV (reference sequence). The CDR3 has 18 residues.

The J gene is TRBJ2-7, the V gene TRBV7-2, with TRBD2 as a possible D gene (5 bases). Germline lookup yields CDR1 SGHTA and CDR2 FQGNSA. V was shortened by 2 bases and J by 6 bases, with 17 bases between the two germline ends. The CDR3 length is 15 residues. The CDR3 DNA is TGTGCCAGCAGCTTATTCGGGATGGCCGTTTCCGAGCAGTACTTC. Protein sequence: CASSLFGMAVSEQYF.

This clonotype was found a few times. The CDR3 DNA sequence: TGCAGTGCTAGTCCCAGGGTAGTGTTTGATTCACCCCTCCACTTT. Its translation is CSASPRVVFDSPLHF. The V and J genes are TRBV20-1 and TRBJ1-6, with a tentative D call TRBD1 (5 bases). The V gene lost 3 bases and the J gene lost 8 bases, with 17 bases spanning the gap. Per germline, CDR1 DFQATT and CDR2 SNEGSKA (reference sequence). The CDR3 is 15 residues long.

At least ten counts were recorded for this clonotype. This chain's CDR3 is CASSNARGPTEAFF. CDR3 in DNA: TGTGCCAGCAGTAATGCCCGAGGCCCCACTGAAGCTTTCTTT. The J gene is TRBJ1-1, the V gene TRBV2; D is ambiguous. Germline V gene sequence: CDR1 SNHLY, CDR2 FYNNEI. V lost 5 bases and J lost 4, with 14 bases in between. The CDR3 is 14 residues long. The full variable domain, rest sourced from reference TRBV2 and TRBJ1-1, is EPEVTQTPSHQVTQMGQEVILRCVPISNHLYFYWYRQILGQKVEFLVSFYNNEISEKSEIFDDQFSVERPDGSNFTLKIRSTKLEDSAMYFCASSNARGPTEAFFGQGTRLTVV.

This clonotype came up many times. CDR3 protein: CASSSGITGDEQFF. The CDR3 DNA reads as TGCGCCAGCAGTAGCGGGATCACCGGCGATGAGCAGTTCTTC. The chain joins TRBV5-1 to TRBJ2-1; 8 bases are shared with TRBD2. V shed 5 bases, J shed 8 bases, and the junction held 9 bases outside the gene matches. The V gene's germline CDR1 is SGHRS and CDR2 YFSETQ. The CDR3 is 14 amino acids.

The chain is built from TRBV5-1 and TRBJ1-1, with 9 nucleotides matching TRBD1. CDR3 length equals 15 residues. After removal of 7 bases from V and 4 bases from J, the junction contained 11 bases not matched to a gene. Germline V gives CDR1 SGHRS, CDR2 YFSETQ. CDR3 region: CASGQQGAGVTEAFF. The CDR3 coding sequence is TGCGCCAGCGGCCAACAGGGGGCAGGTGTCACTGAAGCTTTCTTT.

A remark on this clonotype: A read error may be the cause here, since a much bigger clone is one base away. The chain joins TRBV12-3 or TRBV12-4 to TRBJ1-1; maybe TRBD1 (5 bases). The CDR3 is made up of 15 amino acids. The CDR3 DNA reads TGTGCCAGCAGCCCCCTACAGGTAATGAACACTGAAGCTCTCTTT. This translates into CASSPLQVMNTEALF.

This clonotype was recorded a few times. In DNA form, the CDR3 reads TGTGCCAGCAGCTGGACTAGCGGGATCTCCTACAATGAGCAGTTCTTC. It specifies CASSWTSGISYNEQFF. The chain has TRBV12-3 or TRBV12-4 and TRBJ2-1, with 12 bases lining up with TRBD2. V was clipped by 6 bases and J by 0 bases; unmatched bases: 3. This CDR3 has 16 amino acids.

This clonotype was seen repeatedly, ten times or more. This chain links TRBV7-2 with TRBJ2-7; D not resolved. The V gene's germline CDR1 is SGHTA and CDR2 FQGNSA. Trimming shortened V by 0 bases and J by 2 bases, and 11 bases separated the two germline ends. The CDR3 sequence is 15 residues long. The CDR3 reads CASSLAAQLTYEQYF. In nucleotides, the CDR3 is TGTGCCAGCAGCTTAGCGGCCCAGCTTACCTACGAGCAGTACTTC.

This clonotype was found many times. J is TRBJ2-1 and V is TRBV7-2; D not certain. Germline loops: CDR1 SGHTA, CDR2 FQGNSA. There are 14 residues in the CDR3. The V end was cut by 4 bases, the J end by 7 bases, with 14 bases between. The DNA of the CDR3 is TGTGCCAGCAGCTATCTTGTGGCGTTGAATGAGCAGTTCTTC. Translating it yields CASSYLVALNEQFF.

This sequence joins TRBV10-3 and TRBJ2-2; no clear D. The germline V gene has CDR1 ENHRY and CDR2 SYGVKD. The germline V and J ends were trimmed by 3 bases and 1 base, with 6 bases remaining between them. CDR3 length equals 14 residues. The CDR3 bases are TGTGCCATCAGTGAAGGATTGAACACCGGGGAGCTGTTTTTT. The encoded protein is CAISEGLNTGELFF.

The rearrangement links TRBV9 to TRBJ1-5; no clear D. V lost 0 bases, J lost 0 bases, and 7 bases lay in between. The germline V gene encodes CDR1 SGDLS and CDR2 YYNGEE. CDR3 size: 15 residues. The CDR3 here is CASSVAADSNQPQHF. The CDR3 DNA is TGTGCCAGCAGCGTAGCTGCGGATAGCAATCAGCCCCAGCATTTT.

This clonotype was detected a few times. A much larger clone is a single base away; this may be a read error. The chain couples TRBV11-1 to TRBJ2-1; 8 nucleotides line up with TRBD2. CDR1 is SGHAT and CDR2 is FQDESV in the germline V gene (reference sequence). The CDR3 consists of 15 residues. The chain's CDR3 is CAGSLDGASGNEQFF. CDR3 bases: TGTGCCGGCAGCTTAGATGGGGCTAGCGGGAATGAGCAGTTCTTC.

The gene calls are TRBV29-1 and TRBJ1-6; D is uncertain. The germline V gene encodes CDR1 SQVTM and CDR2 ANQGSEA. The germline V and J ends were trimmed by 6 bases and 16 bases, with 22 bases remaining between them. This CDR3 spans 13 amino acids. This CDR3 is CSVPSGSGYGLHF. The CDR3 DNA follows: TGCAGCGTGCCTTCGGGGTCAGGTTATGGTCTCCACTTT.

The chain employs TRBV24-1 and TRBJ2-3; TRBD2 matches at 11 bases. This CDR3 contains 17 residues. CDR1 and CDR2 (germline): KGHDR, SFDVKD. Trimming removed 4 bases from V and 5 bases from J; junction bases left unmatched: 10. CDR3 DNA: TGTGCCACCAGTGACTCGACTAGCGGGGACTGGGGAGATACGCAGTATTTT. Translated, it gives CATSDSTSGDWGDTQYF.

Notes on this clonotype: An end of the junction differs from the germline gene, which may be a read error. V gene TRBV15 combines with J gene TRBJ2-6; D possibly corresponds to TRBD1 (6 bases). Germline V gene sequence: CDR1 LNHNV, CDR2 YYDKDF (reference sequence). The CDR3 length is 19 residues. CDR3 sequence reads: CATSGDRIQSLAGANVLTF. CDR3 nucleotide sequence: TGTGCCACCAGCGGAGACAGGATTCAATCCCTCGCTGGGGCCAACGTCCTGACTTTC.

The chain couples TRBV7-9 to TRBJ1-1; 7 bases are a match to TRBD1. Germline V gene data show CDR1 as SEHNR and CDR2 as FQNEAQ (reference sequence). The CDR3 is 13 residues long. With 5 bases clipped from V and 8 bases from J, the junction kept 8 bases outside the gene matches. CDR3 sequence reads: CASSPRTGPEAFF. The CDR3 nucleotides read TGTGCCAGCAGCCCCAGGACAGGACCCGAAGCTTTCTTT.

This clonotype appeared many times. V usage is TRBV3-1 and J usage is TRBJ2-7; possibly TRBD2 for D (5 bases). There are 16 residues in the CDR3. V was shortened by 0 bases and J by 0 bases, with 12 bases between the two germline ends. CDR1 LGHDT and CDR2 YNNKEL come from the germline V gene (reference sequence). The CDR3 is CASSQDLSASSYEQYF. In nucleotides, the CDR3 is TGTGCCAGCAGCCAAGATCTTAGCGCGAGCTCCTACGAGCAGTACTTC.

On this clonotype itself: The germline gene is not matched at one end of the junction; a read error may be the cause. The genes are TRBV24-1 and TRBJ2-5; the match to TRBD1 covers 8 bases. The CDR3 loop spans 16 amino acids. Germline V lookup: CDR1 KGHDR, CDR2 SFDVKD. The CDR3 spells CATSDRDRGVQETQYF. CDR3 coding DNA: TGTGCCACTAGTGATCGAGACAGGGGTGTCCAAGAGACCCAGTACTTC.

The rearrangement uses TRBV20-1 and TRBJ1-1; 7 nucleotides align to TRBD1. The CDR3 covers 11 residues. V lost 6 bases and J lost 7; bases outside the gene matches: 5. CDR1 and CDR2 from the germline V gene are DFQATT and SNEGSKA (reference sequence). The CDR3 DNA sequence: TGCAGTGCAACCCGGGACAGTGAAGCTTTCTTT. This codes for CSATRDSEAFF.

This chain uses TRBV5-1 with TRBJ1-5; TRBD1 agrees at 10 bases. CDR1 is SGHRS, CDR2 YFSETQ, per germline. This CDR3 comprises 14 residues. Unmatched junction bases numbered 3, after V lost 4 bases and J lost 5 bases. The CDR3 bases are TGCGCCAGCAGCACGGGGACAGGGGATCAGCCCCAGCATTTT. Translated, it gives CASSTGTGDQPQHF.

This chain uses TRBV20-1 with TRBJ1-1, with D unresolved. Trimming took off 5 bases at V and 3 bases at J, with 13 bases between the two ends. This CDR3 has 13 amino acids. Per germline, CDR1 DFQATT and CDR2 SNEGSKA (reference sequence). CDR3 DNA: TGCAGTGCTTCGGGTCCGCCCCACACTGAAGCTTTCTTT. This encodes CSASGPPHTEAFF.

This clonotype was seen repeatedly, ten times or more. The chain employs TRBV19 and TRBJ1-1, with D possibly TRBD1 on 6 matching bases. The CDR3 loop spans 14 amino acids. Germline CDR1 is LNHDA and CDR2 is SQIVND (reference sequence). The V gene lost 6 bases and the J gene lost 5 bases, with 16 bases spanning the gap. DNA for the CDR3: TGTGCCAGTAGGAACCCAGGGGCGAGGACTGAAGCTTTCTTT. Translated: CASRNPGARTEAFF.

As concerns this clonotype: The CDR3 end shows no conserved phenylalanine or tryptophan, and so a read error is likely. It is unclear where the CDR3 begins or ends on the DNA, so no DNA is shown, and the CDR3 is as TCRdb lists it. This chain's CDR3 is CASWGSDT. V gene TRBV2 combines with J gene TRBJ1-3; TRBD1 is the table's D call, not checked against the DNA. Germline V gives CDR1 SNHLY, CDR2 FYNNEI. The CDR3 adds up to 8 amino acids, both ends counted.

The chain carries TRBV30 and TRBJ1-2, with TRBD1 matching over 7 bases. The CDR3 is made up of 18 amino acids. The J segment lost 0 bases and the V segment lost 3 bases, leaving 16 bases of the junction unmatched. Germline V lookup: CDR1 GTSNPN, CDR2 SVGIG (reference sequence). The CDR3 nucleotides are TGTGCCTGGAGCGTCGGACAGGCCCGAATACAAGCTAACTATGGCTACACCTTC. It codes for CAWSVGQARIQANYGYTF.

This clonotype was observed a few times. The chain employs TRBV27 and TRBJ2-3; D may be TRBD2 (6 bases). The germline V gene encodes CDR1 MNHEY and CDR2 SMNVEV (reference sequence). V was cut by 8 bases and J by 8 bases, with 17 bases left in between. CDR3 length equals 13 residues. The CDR3 here is CASRDFGWGTQYF. The CDR3 nucleotides are TGTGCCAGCCGGGACTTCGGCTGGGGTACGCAGTATTTT.

This clonotype was counted a few times. The chain has TRBV6-5 and TRBJ1-2, with a tentative D call TRBD1 (6 bases). This CDR3 has 14 amino acids. Germline V gene data show CDR1 as MNHEY and CDR2 as SVGAGI. V lost 4 bases, J lost 7 bases, and 16 bases lay in between. Here the CDR3 DNA reads TGTGCCAGCAGTTCCGATACAGGGTTGTCTGGCTACACCTTC. It is translated as CASSSDTGLSGYTF.